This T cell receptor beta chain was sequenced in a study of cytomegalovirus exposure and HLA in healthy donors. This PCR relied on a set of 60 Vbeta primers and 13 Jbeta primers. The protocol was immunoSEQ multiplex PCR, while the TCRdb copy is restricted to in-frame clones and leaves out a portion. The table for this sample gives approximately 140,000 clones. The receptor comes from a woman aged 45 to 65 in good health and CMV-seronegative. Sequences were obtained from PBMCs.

CDR3 sequence reads: CASSLDQETQYF. In nucleotides, the CDR3 is TGTGCCAGCAGCTTAGATCAGGAGACCCAGTACTTC. This chain links TRBV11-2 with TRBJ2-5, with no clear D. V was cut by 0 bases and J by 5 bases, with 4 bases left in between. The CDR3 consists of 12 residues. The germline V gene has CDR1 SGHAT and CDR2 FQNNGV.